The 8 T cell receptor beta chains below were found in one sample sequenced in a study of breast tumors, draining lymph nodes, adjacent tissues. TCRdb passed the multiplex PCR reads through MiXCR, listing each CDR3 protein once. The sample holds around 19,000 distinct CDR3 sequences, 32% seen once. Sequencing input: breast tumor tissue. The source is a female donor with breast cancer. Some clones in this sample may be carry-over from other donors' samples.

This clonotype has a count of ten or more. The genes are TRBV7-9 and TRBJ1-5; D gene ambiguous. The V end lost 5 bases, the J end lost 7 bases, and 12 bases lay between the germline ends. The CDR3 has 13 residues. The V gene's germline CDR1 is SEHNR and CDR2 FQNEAQ (reference sequence). The CDR3: CASSPPGGQPQHF. The CDR3 DNA follows: TGTGCCAGCAGCCCTCCCGGAGGGCAGCCCCAGCATTTT.

This clonotype is labeled medium-sized. V is TRBV18 and J is TRBJ2-7; D ambiguous. Germline V lookup: CDR1 KGHSH, CDR2 LQKENI. This CDR3 region has 12 residues. The V gene lost 6 bases and the J gene lost 5 bases, with 11 bases spanning the gap. CDR3 protein: CASSTGRDEQYF. The CDR3 DNA is TGTGCCAGCTCTACTGGACGGGACGAGCAGTACTTC.

This clonotype was counted at least ten times. The chain couples TRBV30 to TRBJ1-4; 12 bases agree with TRBD1. The junction had 3 bases not matched to a gene; V was cut back by 3 bases and J by 7 bases. The germline gives CDR1 GTSNPN, CDR2 SVGIG (reference sequence). The CDR3 covers 14 residues. The CDR3 DNA follows: TGTGCCTGGAGCGGGACAGGGGGCCGTGAAAAACTGTTTTTT. Translation: CAWSGTGGREKLFF. Filled out from reference TRBV30 and TRBJ1-4, the complete variable domain reads SQTIHQWPATLVQPVGSPLSLECTVEGTSNPNLYWYRQAAGRGLQLLFYSVGIGQISSEVPQNLSASRPQDRQFILSSKKLLLSDSGFYLCAWSGTGGREKLFFGSGTQLSVL.

The table lists this clonotype with many counts. CDR3 nucleotides: TGTGCCAGCTCACCGTCGAGGGCGGTCGATGAGCAGTTCTTC. It translates to CASSPSRAVDEQFF. The chain combines TRBV18 with TRBJ2-1, with D possibly TRBD2 on 5 matching bases. CDR1 is KGHSH, CDR2 LQKENI, per germline. This CDR3 has 14 residues. Deletions cut 3 bases from V and 8 bases from J, with 14 bases between.

This clonotype was observed at least ten times. The V call is TRBV10-1, the J call TRBJ2-2; 7 bases match TRBD1. Germline V gives CDR1 WNHNN, CDR2 SYGVQD (reference sequence). The CDR3 extends over 14 amino acids. J lost 4 bases, V lost 4 bases, and 3 bases had no gene match. The CDR3 sequence: CASSGQGSTGELFF. The CDR3 DNA sequence: TGCGCCAGCAGTGGACAGGGAAGCACCGGGGAGCTGTTTTTT.

This rearrangement joins TRBV7-2 to TRBJ1-2; maybe TRBD1 (5 bases). The CDR3 is 13 amino acids. Trimming stripped 5 bases from V and 3 bases from J, with 10 bases between. Germline lookup yields CDR1 SGHTA and CDR2 FQGNSA. This CDR3 is CASSRQFYYGYTF. CDR3 nucleotide sequence: TGTGCCAGCAGCCGACAGTTTTACTATGGCTACACCTTC.

This clonotype was counted at least ten times. V and J are TRBV4-3 and TRBJ2-4, with D perhaps TRBD1 (6 bases). Per germline, CDR1 LGHNA and CDR2 YSLEER. This CDR3 region has 15 residues. Between the trimmed V and J ends, which lost 0 bases and 6 bases, there was a span of 12 bases. In DNA form, the CDR3 reads TGCGCCAGCAGCCAAGATCTCGGACAGTCAAACATTCAGTACTTC. Its protein is CASSQDLGQSNIQYF.

By sample fraction, this clonotype is medium-sized. The V call is TRBV20-1, the J call TRBJ2-7; 11 bases fit TRBD2. In germline, CDR1 is DFQATT, CDR2 SNEGSKA (reference sequence). The CDR3 has 14 amino acids. The V segment lost 5 bases and the J segment 4 bases; nucleotides outside the gene matches: 7. The CDR3 is CSALRLAGRYEQYF. The CDR3 nucleotides read TGCAGTGCTCTCCGACTAGCGGGAAGGTACGAGCAGTACTTC.